This TCR beta chain was retrieved from a study of blood T cell repertoires in COVID-19. Study overall: Sites across the United States, Italy and Spain contributed samples from acute and convalescent COVID-19. Sample material is recorded as cDNA or gDNA derived from T cells, B-cell-depleted T cells, or PBMCs.

This CDR3 contains 14 residues. The germline V gene encodes CDR1 SEHNR and CDR2 FQNEAQ (reference sequence). The V end was cut by 5 bases, the J end by 12 bases, with 22 bases between. Original methodology: Cell counts per sample came from amplifying reference gene primers. The repertoire was sequenced with immunoSEQ multiplex PCR; TCRdb's copy has only in-frame clones and lacks some. The V and J calls and clone size were taken over from that table, and D and trimming were inferred from the DNA. This sample has some 20,000 clones, with about nine tenths found just once. V usage is TRBV7-9 and J usage is TRBJ1-2; D uncertain. Sequencing input: peripheral blood. The sequence came from a human donor in a cohort sampled during active COVID-19. The DNA for the CDR3 is TGTGCCAGCAGCCCACAGAATTCAGCCCCTATGGACACCTTC. Its protein is CASSPQNSAPMDTF.